This entry concerns a single T cell receptor (beta chain). RNA transcripts gave rise to amplified TCR beta CDR3 regions. The HTBI primer set drove a first-round RT-PCR of the TCR CDR3. From the multiplex PCR reads, TCRdb called clonotypes with MiXCR, one entry per CDR3 protein. This sample has fewer than 350,000 distinct CDR3 sequences; roughly 13% occur once, and the top ten carry 7% to 9%. The data stem from a study of T cells in Graves' hyperthyroidism and ophthalmopathy. V gave up 6 bases and J gave up 4 bases, with 15 bases separating them. The CDR3 sequence is 15 residues long. From germline, CDR1 is MDHEN and CDR2 SYDVKM.

Sequenced input: blood. The sequence was obtained from a woman between 35 and 50 years old with Graves' hyperthyroidism. The chain links TRBV28 to TRBJ2-2; D is perhaps TRBD1 or TRBD2 (6 bases each). The CDR3 spells CASRQGGGGTGELFF. CDR3 in DNA: TGTGCCAGCAGACAAGGGGGAGGTGGCACCGGGGAGCTGTTTTTT.